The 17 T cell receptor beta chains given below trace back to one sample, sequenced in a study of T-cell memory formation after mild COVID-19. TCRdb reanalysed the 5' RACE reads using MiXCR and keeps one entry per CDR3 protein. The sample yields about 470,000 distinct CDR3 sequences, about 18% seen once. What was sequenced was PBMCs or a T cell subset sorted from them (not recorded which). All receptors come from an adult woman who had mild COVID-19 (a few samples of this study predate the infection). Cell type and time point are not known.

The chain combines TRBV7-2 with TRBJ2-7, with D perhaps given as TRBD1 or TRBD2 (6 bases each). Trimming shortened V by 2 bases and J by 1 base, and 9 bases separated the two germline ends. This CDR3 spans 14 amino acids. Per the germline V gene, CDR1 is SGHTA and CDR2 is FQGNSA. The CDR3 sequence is CASSLTGASYEQYF. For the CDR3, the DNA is TGTGCCAGCAGCTTAACGGGGGCTTCCTACGAGCAGTACTTC.

CDR3 protein: CASSPPGWTQTGELFF. The DNA for the CDR3 is TGTGCCAGCTCACCACCAGGGTGGACTCAAACCGGGGAGCTGTTTTTT. The rearrangement links TRBV18 to TRBJ2-2; tentatively, D is TRBD2 (5 bases). V lost 0 bases, J lost 5 bases, and 13 bases lay in between. The CDR3 is 16 amino acids. In germline, CDR1 is KGHSH, CDR2 LQKENI.

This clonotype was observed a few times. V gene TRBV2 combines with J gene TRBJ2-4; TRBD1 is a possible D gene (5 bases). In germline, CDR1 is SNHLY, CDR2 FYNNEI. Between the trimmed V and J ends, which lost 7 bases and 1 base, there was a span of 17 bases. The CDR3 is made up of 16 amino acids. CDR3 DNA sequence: TGTGCCAGCAAATTAGACAGAGCTAGTGCCAAAAACATTCAGTACTTC. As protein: CASKLDRASAKNIQYF.

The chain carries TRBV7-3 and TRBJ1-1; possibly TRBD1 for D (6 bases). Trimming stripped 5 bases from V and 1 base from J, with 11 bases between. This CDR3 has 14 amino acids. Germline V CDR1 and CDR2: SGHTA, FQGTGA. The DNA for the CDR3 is TGTGCCAGCAGCAAGGGACACTCGAACACTGAAGCTTTCTTT. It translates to CASSKGHSNTEAFF.

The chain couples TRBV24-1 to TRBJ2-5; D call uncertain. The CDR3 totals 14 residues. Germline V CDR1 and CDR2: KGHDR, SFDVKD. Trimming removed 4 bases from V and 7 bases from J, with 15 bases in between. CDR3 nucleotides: TGTGCCACCAGTGACCCGGGTTTGGGTAGGACCCAGTACTTC. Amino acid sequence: CATSDPGLGRTQYF.

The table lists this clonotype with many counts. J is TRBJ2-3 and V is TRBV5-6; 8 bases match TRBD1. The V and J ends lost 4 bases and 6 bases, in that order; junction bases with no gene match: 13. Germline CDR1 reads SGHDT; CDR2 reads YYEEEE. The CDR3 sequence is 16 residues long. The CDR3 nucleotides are TGTGCCAGCAGCCCCAGACAGGGGTCGGAGGGGGATACGCAGTATTTT. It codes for CASSPRQGSEGDTQYF.

The CDR3 loop is CSAGQGRNTEAFF. The CDR3 nucleotides are TGCAGCGCCGGACAGGGAAGGAACACTGAAGCTTTCTTT. The chain uses TRBV29-1 and TRBJ1-1; TRBD1 aligns across 8 bases. Per germline, CDR1 SQVTM and CDR2 ANQGSEA. Trimming cost V 7 bases and J 1 base; bases outside gene matches: 5. The CDR3 is made up of 13 amino acids.

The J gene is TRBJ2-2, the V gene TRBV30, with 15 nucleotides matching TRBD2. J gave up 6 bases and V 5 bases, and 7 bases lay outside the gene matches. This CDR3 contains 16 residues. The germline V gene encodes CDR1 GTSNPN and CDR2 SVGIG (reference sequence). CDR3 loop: CAWGGLAGGSSGELFF. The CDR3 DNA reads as TGTGCCTGGGGGGGACTAGCGGGAGGTTCCTCCGGGGAGCTGTTTTTT.

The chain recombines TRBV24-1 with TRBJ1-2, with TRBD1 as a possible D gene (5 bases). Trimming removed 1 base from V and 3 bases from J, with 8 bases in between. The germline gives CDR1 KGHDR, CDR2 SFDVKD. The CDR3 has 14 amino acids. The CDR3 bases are TGTGCCACCAGTGATTTCCAGGGAGACTATGGCTACACCTTC. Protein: CATSDFQGDYGYTF.

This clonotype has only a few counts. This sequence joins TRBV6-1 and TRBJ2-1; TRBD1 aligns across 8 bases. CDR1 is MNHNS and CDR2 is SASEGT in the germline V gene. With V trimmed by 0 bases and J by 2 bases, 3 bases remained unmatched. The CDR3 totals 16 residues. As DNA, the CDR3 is TGTGCCAGCAGTGAAGCCGGCAGGGGGCCCTACAATGAGCAGTTCTTC. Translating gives CASSEAGRGPYNEQFF.

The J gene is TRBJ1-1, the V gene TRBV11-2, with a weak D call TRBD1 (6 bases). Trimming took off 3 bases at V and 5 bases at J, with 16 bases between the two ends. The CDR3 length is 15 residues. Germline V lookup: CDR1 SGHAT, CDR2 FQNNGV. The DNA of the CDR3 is TGTGCCAGCAGCTTCTGGGATCCGGGGGCGACTGAAGCTTTCTTT. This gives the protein CASSFWDPGATEAFF.

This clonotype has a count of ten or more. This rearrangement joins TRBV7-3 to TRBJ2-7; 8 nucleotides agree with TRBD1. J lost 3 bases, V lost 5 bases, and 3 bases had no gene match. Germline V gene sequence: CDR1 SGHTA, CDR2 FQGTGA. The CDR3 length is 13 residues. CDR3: CASSIGQGYEQYF. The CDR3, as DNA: TGTGCCAGCAGCATCGGACAGGGCTACGAGCAGTACTTC.

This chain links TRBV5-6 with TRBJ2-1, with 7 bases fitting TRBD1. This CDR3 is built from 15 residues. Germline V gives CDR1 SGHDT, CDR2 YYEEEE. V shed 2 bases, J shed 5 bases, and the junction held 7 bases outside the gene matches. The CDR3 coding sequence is TGTGCCAGCAGCTTCGAGACAGGGCTAAACAATGAGCAGTTCTTC. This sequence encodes CASSFETGLNNEQFF.

The CDR3 protein is CASSRSGSPDYEQYF. The CDR3 region has the DNA TGTGCCAGCAGCCGTAGCGGGAGTCCAGACTACGAGCAGTACTTC. The chain links TRBV4-2 to TRBJ2-7; TRBD2 agrees at 9 bases. The V gene end was trimmed by 4 bases and the J gene end by 3 bases; junction bases not matched to a gene: 7. From germline, CDR1 is LGHNA and CDR2 YNFKEQ. CDR3 size: 15 residues.

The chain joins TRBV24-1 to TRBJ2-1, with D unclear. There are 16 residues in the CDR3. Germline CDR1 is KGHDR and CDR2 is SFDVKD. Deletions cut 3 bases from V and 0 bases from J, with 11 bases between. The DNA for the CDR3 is TGTGCCACCAGTGATCAAGCGTCAGGCTCCTACAATGAGCAGTTCTTC. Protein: CATSDQASGSYNEQFF.

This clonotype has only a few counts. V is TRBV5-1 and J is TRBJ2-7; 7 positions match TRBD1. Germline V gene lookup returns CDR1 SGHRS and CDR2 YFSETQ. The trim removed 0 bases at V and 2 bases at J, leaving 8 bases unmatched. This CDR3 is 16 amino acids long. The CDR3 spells CASSLDFRDRAYEQYF. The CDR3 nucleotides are TGCGCCAGCAGCTTGGATTTCCGGGACAGAGCCTACGAGCAGTACTTC. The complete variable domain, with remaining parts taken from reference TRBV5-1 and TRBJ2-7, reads KAGVTQTPRYLIKTRGQQVTLSCSPISGHRSVSWYQQTPGQGLQFLFEYFSETQRNKGNFPGRFSGRQFSNSRSEMNVSTLELGDSALYLCASSLDFRDRAYEQYFGPGTRLTVT.

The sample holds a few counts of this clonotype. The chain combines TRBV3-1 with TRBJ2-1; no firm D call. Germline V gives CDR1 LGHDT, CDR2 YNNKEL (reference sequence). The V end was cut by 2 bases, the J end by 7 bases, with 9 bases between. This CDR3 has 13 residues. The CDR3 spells CASSQSLGNEQFF. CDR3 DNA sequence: TGTGCCAGCAGCCAAAGTCTAGGAAATGAGCAGTTCTTC.